This T cell receptor beta chain was sequenced during a study of post-analysis software for immune sequencing data. Study-level findings and limits: Five or six TRBV segments were significantly more frequent in patients than in controls. TRBV5-6, TRBV5-1 and TRBV20-1 were among these segments. Multiple sclerosis patients had significantly lower normalized Chao1 diversity than controls.

cDNA libraries for TCR beta contained unique molecular identifiers. TCRdb reprocessed the PCR reads via MiXCR and lists one record per CDR3 protein. The table lists 430,000 or so distinct CDR3 sequences, approximately 38% of them singletons. This CDR3 contains 14 residues. In germline, CDR1 is DFQATT, CDR2 SNEGSKA (reference sequence). The ends were cut back, 4 bases at V and 0 bases at J, with 12 bases in the middle. There are many counts of this clonotype. Its antigen is still unknown. The chain uses TRBV20-1 and TRBJ1-1, with D perhaps matching TRBD1 (6 bases). The TCR sequence derives from a girl aged 2 to 9 with multiple sclerosis. The sequenced material came from blood. The CDR3 loop is CSAKAQGLNTEAFF. The CDR3, as DNA: TGCAGTGCTAAAGCACAGGGCCTGAACACTGAAGCTTTCTTT.